This is a list of T cell receptor beta chains from one sample in a study of shared clonotypes between healthy human individuals. Sequencing used immunoSEQ multiplex PCR; TCRdb keeps in-frame clones, though not all of them. The data hold roughly 2,300,000 clones, with 85% to 95% observed a single time. The sequenced material came from naive CD4+ T cells from PBMCs. These receptors were collected from a man younger than 30 in good health. Some clones in this sample may be carry-over from other donors' samples. CDR3s include the opening cysteine and the closing phenylalanine or tryptophan. The order of the fields is D gene, V gene, clone size, J gene, CDR3 DNA, CDR3 protein. A D gene is named only where the DNA matches it firmly. The size entry is marked missing in some rows and otherwise reads once, few, many or a size class.

D gene: .
V gene: TRBV19
clone size: .
J gene: TRBJ2-3
CDR3 DNA: TGTGCCAGTAGAGATCCGGGACTCTCTAGCACAGATACGCAGTATTTT
CDR3 protein: CASRDPGLSSTDTQYF

D gene: TRBD2
V gene: TRBV5-1
clone size: .
J gene: TRBJ2-3
CDR3 DNA: TGCGCCAGCAGCTTGAACCCTCCGGGACTAGCGGGGACAGATACGCAGTATTTT
CDR3 protein: CASSLNPPGLAGTDTQYF

D gene: TRBD1
V gene: TRBV7-2
clone size: .
J gene: TRBJ1-5
CDR3 DNA: TGTGCCAGCAGCCTCGACAGGGGGGATCAGCCCCAGCATTTT
CDR3 protein: CASSLDRGDQPQHF

D gene: TRBD2
V gene: TRBV28
clone size: .
J gene: TRBJ2-7
CDR3 DNA: TGTGCCAGCAGTTTCCCCCCTAGCGGAGGCTTAGGCGAGCAGTACTTC
CDR3 protein: CASSFPPSGGLGEQYF

D gene: TRBD1
V gene: TRBV14
clone size: .
J gene: TRBJ2-7
CDR3 DNA: TGTGCCAGCAGCCAGGGACAGCCCTCCTACGAGCAGTACTTC
CDR3 protein: CASSQGQPSYEQYF

D gene: .
V gene: TRBV4-2
clone size: .
J gene: TRBJ2-6
CDR3 DNA: TGTGCCAGCACTACCTCAGGGTCTGGGGCCAACGTCCTGACTTTC
CDR3 protein: CASTTSGSGANVLTF

D gene: TRBD2
V gene: TRBV30
clone size: .
J gene: TRBJ2-7
CDR3 DNA: TGTGCCTGGAGTGTGGGACTAGCGGGACACTACGAGCAGTACTTC
CDR3 protein: CAWSVGLAGHYEQYF

D gene: TRBD2
V gene: TRBV5-6
clone size: .
J gene: TRBJ2-7
CDR3 DNA: TGTGCCAGCAGCTTGGATCCCCTAGCGGGAGTAACGGGGGAGCAGTACTTC
CDR3 protein: CASSLDPLAGVTGEQYF

D gene: .
V gene: TRBV7-2
clone size: .
J gene: TRBJ1-5
CDR3 DNA: TGTGCCAGCAGCAAGCGGACTGAGATCTCACATCAGCCCCAGCATTTT
CDR3 protein: CASSKRTEISHQPQHF

D gene: .
V gene: TRBV9
clone size: .
J gene: TRBJ2-3
CDR3 DNA: TGTGCCAGCAGCGTGATGGGCTTCGCAGATACGCAGTATTTT
CDR3 protein: CASSVMGFADTQYF

D gene: .
V gene: TRBV7-3
clone size: .
J gene: TRBJ2-3
CDR3 DNA: TGTGCCAGCAGCTGGGTGGGCACAGATACGCAGTATTTT
CDR3 protein: CASSWVGTDTQYF

D gene: .
V gene: TRBV28
clone size: once
J gene: TRBJ1-2
CDR3 DNA: TGTGCCAGCAGTCGGTTAGTCTATGGCTACACCTTC
CDR3 protein: CASSRLVYGYTF

D gene: TRBD1
V gene: TRBV28
clone size: .
J gene: TRBJ2-1
CDR3 DNA: TGTGCCAGCAGTTCCGGGACAGGGCAGTTCTTC
CDR3 protein: CASSSGTGQFF

D gene: TRBD2
V gene: TRBV9
clone size: .
J gene: TRBJ2-2
CDR3 DNA: TGTGCCAGCAGCGTAGCCCCTGCGGGGGCCGGGGAGCTGTTTTTT
CDR3 protein: CASSVAPAGAGELFF

D gene: .
V gene: TRBV19
clone size: .
J gene: TRBJ2-4
CDR3 DNA: TGTGCCAGTAGTATGACGGCCAGAAACATTCAGTACTTC
CDR3 protein: CASSMTARNIQYF

D gene: .
V gene: TRBV29-1
clone size: once
J gene: TRBJ2-7
CDR3 DNA: TGCAGCGTTGGGTGGGGGAGCTACGAGCAGTACTTC
CDR3 protein: CSVGWGSYEQYF

D gene: TRBD2
V gene: TRBV2
clone size: .
J gene: TRBJ2-1
CDR3 DNA: TGTGCCAGCAGTGAAGGGACTAGCGGTTACAATGAGCAGTTCTTC
CDR3 protein: CASSEGTSGYNEQFF

D gene: TRBD2
V gene: TRBV28
clone size: .
J gene: TRBJ2-5
CDR3 DNA: TGTGCCATCTCGACTAGCGGGAAGAGAGAGACCCAGTACTTC
CDR3 protein: CAISTSGKRETQYF

D gene: .
V gene: TRBV5-6
clone size: .
J gene: TRBJ1-1
CDR3 DNA: TGTGCCAGCAGCTTACGGAGGGTGAACACTGAAGCTTTCTTT
CDR3 protein: CASSLRRVNTEAFF

D gene: TRBD2
V gene: TRBV29-1
clone size: .
J gene: TRBJ2-3
CDR3 DNA: TGCAGCGTTGAAGATCTGGGACTAGCGGGATACACAGATACGCAGTATTTT
CDR3 protein: CSVEDLGLAGYTDTQYF

D gene: TRBD1
V gene: TRBV9
clone size: .
J gene: TRBJ1-1
CDR3 DNA: TGTGCCAGCAGCGTCTCCGGGACAGGGGGCGCAAGGAACACTGAAGCTTTCTTT
CDR3 protein: CASSVSGTGGARNTEAFF

D gene: .
V gene: TRBV10-3
clone size: few
J gene: TRBJ1-1
CDR3 DNA: TGTGCCATCACGATAGACAGGCTCTACACTGAAGCTTTCTTT
CDR3 protein: CAITIDRLYTEAFF

D gene: TRBD2
V gene: TRBV5-1
clone size: once
J gene: TRBJ2-2
CDR3 DNA: TGCGCCAGCAGCGTGACTAGCGGGATGTTCACCGGGGAGCTGTTTTTT
CDR3 protein: CASSVTSGMFTGELFF

D gene: TRBD2
V gene: TRBV29-1
clone size: .
J gene: TRBJ2-5
CDR3 DNA: TGCAGCGTGGCCGGGGGTAGCGGGAGGGAGACCCAGTACTTC
CDR3 protein: CSVAGGSGRETQYF

D gene: TRBD2
V gene: TRBV7-2
clone size: .
J gene: TRBJ2-7
CDR3 DNA: TGTGCCAGCAGCTTAGTAGCGGGAGGTTACGAGCAGTACTTC
CDR3 protein: CASSLVAGGYEQYF

D gene: .
V gene: TRBV7-9
clone size: few
J gene: TRBJ1-2
CDR3 DNA: TGTGCCAGCAGCCCGAGGGGGGACCTCGGCTACACCTTC
CDR3 protein: CASSPRGDLGYTF

D gene: .
V gene: TRBV7-6
clone size: once
J gene: TRBJ1-6
CDR3 DNA: TGTGCCAGCAGCTCCACCAGGGTCTCACCCCTCCACTTT
CDR3 protein: CASSSTRVSPLHF

D gene: .
V gene: TRBV5-4
clone size: .
J gene: TRBJ2-2
CDR3 DNA: TGTGCCAGCAGCCGGACCGCCACCGGGACGAGTTTGACCGGGGAGCTGTTTTTT
CDR3 protein: CASSRTATGTSLTGELFF

D gene: TRBD1
V gene: TRBV10-3
clone size: once
J gene: TRBJ1-1
CDR3 DNA: TGTGCCATCAGTGAGTTTCAGGGGGAGGGCACTGAAGCTTTCTTT
CDR3 protein: CAISEFQGEGTEAFF

D gene: .
V gene: TRBV7-9
clone size: .
J gene: TRBJ2-6
CDR3 DNA: TGTGCCAGCAGCCCTTCCGGGGCCAACGTCCTGACTTTC
CDR3 protein: CASSPSGANVLTF

D gene: TRBD2
V gene: TRBV7-3
clone size: .
J gene: TRBJ2-3
CDR3 DNA: TGTGCCAGCGGCCCCGGGGGGGGAAATACGCAGTATTTT
CDR3 protein: CASGPGGGNTQYF

D gene: TRBD1
V gene: TRBV5-1
clone size: .
J gene: TRBJ2-1
CDR3 DNA: TGCGCCAGCAGCCTCCCGACAGGGAATTACAATGAGCAGTTCTTC
CDR3 protein: CASSLPTGNYNEQFF

D gene: .
V gene: TRBV7-9
clone size: .
J gene: TRBJ1-4
CDR3 DNA: TGTGCCAGCAGCTTCGGGGGGCAGGAAAAACTGTTTTTT
CDR3 protein: CASSFGGQEKLFF

D gene: .
V gene: TRBV28
clone size: .
J gene: TRBJ1-4
CDR3 DNA: TGTGCCAGCAGTCAAGCCACGGGTGCAACTAATGAAAAACTGTTTTTT
CDR3 protein: CASSQATGATNEKLFF

D gene: TRBD2
V gene: TRBV2
clone size: .
J gene: TRBJ2-1
CDR3 DNA: TGTGCCAGCAGTACCGGACTAGCGGGGGCCGGTGAGCAGTTCTTC
CDR3 protein: CASSTGLAGAGEQFF